These 20 T cell receptor beta chains came from one sample sequenced in a study of early T cells in non-severe SARS-CoV-2 infection. TCRdb analysed the 5' RACE reads with MiXCR anew, one entry per CDR3 protein. Among approximately 50,000 distinct CDR3 sequences listed, about a tenth were seen once. Sample: whole blood. The receptors derive from an adult who was a healthcare worker with PCR-confirmed SARS-CoV-2 infection or an uninfected control (not recorded which).

This chain uses TRBV5-6 with TRBJ2-1; D may match TRBD1 or TRBD2 (5 bases each). CDR1 SGHDT and CDR2 YYEEEE come from the germline V gene. The CDR3 extends over 14 amino acids. Trimming cost V 4 bases and J 3 bases, with 11 bases left between them. The CDR3 sequence is CASSTGLSYNEQFF. The CDR3 region has the DNA TGTGCCAGCAGCACAGGACTCAGCTACAATGAGCAGTTCTTC.

This clonotype was picked up many times. This chain connects TRBV25-1 to TRBJ1-2; D ambiguous. This CDR3 spans 14 amino acids. CDR1 is MGHDK and CDR2 is SYGVNS in the germline V gene. V dropped 1 base and J dropped 8 bases, with 14 bases sitting between them. CDR3 amino acids: CASSESSAGGGYTF. CDR3 DNA sequence: TGTGCCAGCAGTGAATCAAGCGCAGGAGGGGGCTACACCTTC.

Only a few counts were recorded for this clonotype. The chain joins TRBV4-3 to TRBJ2-5; 7 nucleotides align to TRBD1. CDR3 length equals 13 residues. The germline V gene has CDR1 LGHNA and CDR2 YSLEER. Losses at the gene ends were 5 bases for V and 2 bases for J; bases not matched to a gene: 2. As DNA, the CDR3 is TGCGCCAGCAGCGTGGACAGGCAAGAGACCCAGTACTTC. It encodes CASSVDRQETQYF.

This clonotype was counted many times. The rearrangement joins TRBV7-8 to TRBJ2-1, with D unclear. CDR3 length: 16 amino acids. Looked up from germline, CDR1 is SGHVS and CDR2 is FQNEAQ. V lost 1 base, J lost 4 bases, and 14 bases lay in between. CDR3 nucleotides: TGTGCCAGCAGCTTAGAGGGCCAGAACCGTTACAATGAGCAGTTCTTC. Translation: CASSLEGQNRYNEQFF.

V is TRBV28 and J is TRBJ2-5, with 7 positions matching TRBD1. The CDR3 runs to 15 residues. The germline CDR1 and CDR2 sequences are MDHEN and SYDVKM. V lost 7 bases to trimming and J lost 3 bases; unmatched junction nucleotides: 11. CDR3 nucleotide sequence: TGTGCCAGCATCCGACAGGGTGGTATCAAAGAGACCCAGTACTTC. Protein: CASIRQGGIKETQYF.

The chain combines TRBV7-8 with TRBJ2-3; D not resolved. The V and J ends lost 1 base and 0 bases respectively, with 8 bases between them. Germline CDR1 reads SGHVS; CDR2 reads FQNEAQ. This CDR3 spans 15 amino acids. Here the CDR3 reads CASSLVARSTDTQYF. The CDR3 DNA reads as TGTGCCAGCAGCTTAGTGGCGAGAAGCACAGATACGCAGTATTTT.

This clonotype was observed at least ten times. This sequence joins TRBV6-1 and TRBJ2-1; a weak D match, TRBD1 (6 bases). Germline V gene sequence: CDR1 MNHNS, CDR2 SASEGT. V lost 6 bases and J 2 bases, leaving 11 bases between the germline ends. CDR3 length equals 14 residues. This CDR3 is CASRPTGPYNEQFF. CDR3 DNA: TGTGCCAGCAGACCAACAGGGCCCTACAATGAGCAGTTCTTC.

CDR3: CASSEGPGAYEQYF. CDR3 DNA: TGTGCCAGCAGTGAAGGCCCTGGAGCCTACGAGCAGTACTTC. The rearrangement links TRBV2 to TRBJ2-7; D remains unclear. The CDR3 has 14 amino acids. CDR1 is SNHLY, CDR2 FYNNEI, per germline. Deletions cut 1 base from V and 2 bases from J, with 9 bases between.

This clonotype was counted between two and nine times. The chain combines TRBV12-3 or TRBV12-4 with TRBJ1-2, with D possibly TRBD1 on 6 matching bases. V shed 7 bases and J shed 8 bases, with 17 bases lying between them. The CDR3 totals 13 residues. The CDR3 loop reads CASTLVGGGGYTF. As DNA, the CDR3 is TGTGCCAGCACCCTGGTGGGGGGCGGGGGCTACACCTTC.

Ten or more counts support this clonotype. This chain connects TRBV12-5 to TRBJ2-3; maybe TRBD1 (5 bases). This CDR3 region has 18 residues. Germline lookup yields CDR1 LGHNT and CDR2 FRNRAP. V lost 5 bases to trimming and J lost 2 bases, with 23 bases between them. As DNA, the CDR3 is TGTGCTAGTGGTCCCAGTCTTTACTGGGGCTCGGTCACAGATACGCAGTATTTT. Encoded protein: CASGPSLYWGSVTDTQYF.

The CDR3: CASSLVPLAGGGNEQFF. CDR3 in DNA: TGTGCCAGCAGCCTCGTCCCTCTAGCGGGAGGAGGCAATGAGCAGTTCTTC. V is TRBV9 and J is TRBJ2-1; 11 bases map to TRBD2. The ends lost 4 bases at V and 6 bases at J; junction bases unmatched: 12. This CDR3 has 17 residues. Germline values: CDR1 SGDLS, CDR2 YYNGEE. Combining the CDR3 with reference TRBV9 and TRBJ2-1 gives the whole variable domain DSGVTQTPKHLITATGQRVTLRCSPRSGDLSVYWYQQSLDQGLQFLIQYYNGEERAKGNILERFSAQQFPDLHSELNLSSLELGDSALYFCASSLVPLAGGGNEQFFGPGTRLTVL.

This clonotype was observed at least ten times. CDR3 bases: TGTGCCAGCAGTTACCGGCAGCACTATGGCTACACCTTC. It translates to CASSYRQHYGYTF. V and J are TRBV6-2 or TRBV6-3 and TRBJ1-2, with unresolved D. V dropped 2 bases and J dropped 3 bases, with 7 bases sitting between them. Germline CDR1 reads MNHEY; CDR2 reads SVGEGT. The CDR3 totals 13 residues.

This clonotype has at least ten counts. The genes are TRBV27 and TRBJ1-3; the D is unclear. V lost 4 bases and J 2 bases, leaving 6 bases between the germline ends. Germline values: CDR1 MNHEY, CDR2 SMNVEV (reference sequence). There are 13 residues in the CDR3. For the CDR3, the DNA is TGTGCCAGCAGTTGGAGGACTGGAAACACCATATATTTT. This codes for CASSWRTGNTIYF.

This chain links TRBV29-1 with TRBJ2-1; D is unresolved. This CDR3 has 11 residues. V lost 8 bases, J lost 8 bases, and 13 bases lay in between. Germline assignment: CDR1 SQVTM and CDR2 ANQGSEA. The CDR3 bases are TGCAGCTCGGCCGTAGTGGATGAGCAGTTCTTC. It specifies CSSAVVDEQFF.

This clonotype was seen at least ten times. The rearrangement links TRBV30 to TRBJ2-5; 7 bases line up with TRBD1. Germline V gene sequence: CDR1 GTSNPN, CDR2 SVGIG (reference sequence). V shed 6 bases and J 5 bases; nucleotides not matched to a gene: 12. The CDR3 has 14 amino acids. The CDR3 coding sequence is TGTGCCTGCCACTCGGGACAGTCTAGCGAGACCCAGTACTTC. Residues: CACHSGQSSETQYF.

This clonotype showed up many times. The chain links TRBV7-9 to TRBJ1-4; 7 bases map to TRBD1. The CDR3 extends over 14 amino acids. The germline V gene has CDR1 SEHNR and CDR2 FQNEAQ (reference sequence). Trimming took 6 bases from V and 14 from J; bases not matched to a gene: 15. The CDR3 bases are TGTGCCAGCAGTTCCGCCCGGCCAGGGGGATTTCTGTTTTTT. Encoded protein: CASSSARPGGFLFF. Full variable domain (remainder filled in from reference TRBV7-9 and TRBJ1-4): DTGVSQNPRHKITKRGQNVTFRCDPISEHNRLYWYRQTLGQGPEFLTYFQNEAQLEKSRLLSDRFSAERPKGSFSTLEIQRTEQGDSAMYLCASSSARPGGFLFFGSGTQLSVL.

This clonotype came up many times. The chain links TRBV4-3 to TRBJ2-7; D gene ambiguous. Germline CDR1 and CDR2: LGHNA and YSLEER. The CDR3 has 18 residues. The V and J ends lost 0 bases and 0 bases respectively, with 18 bases between them. CDR3 DNA: TGCGCCAGCAGCCAAGATCTCTCCGGGCTGGTCATCTCCTACGAGCAGTACTTC. Its translation: CASSQDLSGLVISYEQYF.

The chain has TRBV6-4 and TRBJ2-3, with TRBD2 matching 10 bases. The CDR3 is made up of 15 amino acids. CDR1 MRHNA and CDR2 SNTAGT come from the germline V gene. J gave up 2 bases and V 4 bases, and 3 bases lay outside the gene matches. DNA of the CDR3: TGTGCCAGCAGTGCCGGGACTAGCGACACAGATACGCAGTATTTT. Translating gives CASSAGTSDTDTQYF.

This clonotype was counted only a few times. The genes are TRBV6-1 and TRBJ2-1, with D perhaps matching TRBD1 (6 bases). The CDR3 sequence is 15 residues long. From germline, CDR1 is MNHNS and CDR2 SASEGT. Deletions cut 7 bases from V and 5 bases from J, with 18 bases between. The CDR3 loop reads CASKRNRDNDNEQFF. The CDR3 DNA sequence: TGTGCCAGCAAAAGGAATAGGGACAACGACAATGAGCAGTTCTTC.

This clonotype was detected ten times or more. This chain uses TRBV25-1 with TRBJ1-3; TRBD1 agrees at 7 bases. Trimming took 1 base from V and 0 from J; bases not matched to a gene: 3. The germline CDR1 and CDR2 sequences are MGHDK and SYGVNS. The CDR3 runs to 16 residues. CDR3 protein: CASSESRQGSGNTIYF. DNA of the CDR3: TGTGCCAGCAGTGAATCCCGACAGGGCTCTGGAAACACCATATATTTT.